A single T cell receptor (beta chain) is shown here with its context. Its antigen is not known. This specimen belongs to a study of T cell repertoires in cytomegalovirus infection. As for the study in general: CMV infection plus the matching HLA type was flagged by public TCR beta signatures. Findings of the study overall: Cumulated frequencies of public TCR beta families served to identify carriers of CMV plus the relevant HLA. CMV-specific TCR beta clonotypes restricted by HLA-C were the ones dominating the ex vivo response.

The V end lost 5 bases, the J end lost 0 bases, and 15 bases lay between the germline ends. The CDR3 loop spans 16 amino acids. TCRdb independently ran MiXCR on the reads; one entry per CDR3 protein. In the table there are 750,000 to 950,000 distinct CDR3 sequences, around 29% of which are singletons. The TCR comes from a human donor in good health (CMV status not recorded). Some clones in this sample may be carry-over from other donors' samples. This sample comprised cultured CD8+ T cells from PBMCs, obtained from culture after CMV antigen stimulation. This sequence joins TRBV12-3 or TRBV12-4 and TRBJ2-3; a possible D gene is TRBD2 (6 bases). CDR3 amino acids: CASSGIREVSTDTQYF. The CDR3 bases are TGTGCCAGCAGTGGGATCAGGGAGGTTAGCACAGATACGCAGTATTTT.